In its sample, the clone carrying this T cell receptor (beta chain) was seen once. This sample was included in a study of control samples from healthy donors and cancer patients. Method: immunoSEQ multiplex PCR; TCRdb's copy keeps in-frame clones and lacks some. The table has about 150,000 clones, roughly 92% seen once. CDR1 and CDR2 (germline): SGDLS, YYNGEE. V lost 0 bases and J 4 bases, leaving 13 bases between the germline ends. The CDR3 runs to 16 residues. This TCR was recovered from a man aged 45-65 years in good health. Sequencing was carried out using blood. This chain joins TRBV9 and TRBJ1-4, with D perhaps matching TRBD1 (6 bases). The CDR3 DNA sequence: TGTGCCAGCAGCGTAGCCCCACAGGGCAATAATGAAAAACTGTTTTTT. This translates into CASSVAPQGNNEKLFF.